This entry describes one T cell receptor (beta chain). This sample stems from a study of cytomegalovirus exposure and HLA in healthy donors. Germline-derived CDR1 and CDR2 are MNHEY and SVGAGI. This CDR3 spans 12 amino acids. V shed 5 bases and J shed 7 bases, with 11 bases lying between them. In the PCR, 60 Vbeta and 13 Jbeta primers were used. Sequencing was performed with immunoSEQ multiplex PCR; in TCRdb, only in-frame clones are kept and a portion is missing. This table has tens of thousands of clones, over 70% appearing once. The origin of this receptor is a girl aged 2-10 years in good health and CMV-seropositive. The chain recombines TRBV6-5 with TRBJ1-2, with D maybe TRBD1 (6 bases). Sample: PBMCs. The CDR3 loop is CASSAGASGYTF. DNA for the CDR3: TGTGCCAGCAGTGCAGGGGCAAGTGGCTACACCTTC.